In this sample, the clone carrying this TCR beta chain turned up once. Its antigen is not known. Participants living with HIV all received treatment in the United States. This sample was taken from a study of long-term antiretroviral therapy in people with HIV. The run of the v3.0 immunoSEQ assay was at survey level. Per-sample sequencing targets were roughly 40,000-50,000 T-cell genomes. Sequencing was performed with immunoSEQ multiplex PCR; in TCRdb, only in-frame clones are kept and a portion is missing. The sample has tens of thousands of clones, 75% to 90% seen once. Broader study findings: Dominance of pre-ART expanded clones persisted, fluctuating and often declining after ART. Narrower CDR3 length ranges marked HIV repertoires relative to controls.

Sequencing was performed on unsorted PBMCs, taken roughly 5 years before starting antiretroviral therapy. This clonotype was sampled from a man aged 45-65 years with HIV.

For the CDR3, the DNA is TGTGCCAGCAGTCCACCCTCGGGGGCTGGGGCCAACGTCCTGACTTTC. This codes for CASSPPSGAGANVLTF. This chain joins TRBV28 and TRBJ2-6, with D possibly TRBD2 on 6 matching bases. With 5 bases removed from V and 2 bases from J, the gap between germline ends came to 13 bases. The length of the CDR3 is 16 residues. Germline lookup yields CDR1 MDHEN and CDR2 SYDVKM.